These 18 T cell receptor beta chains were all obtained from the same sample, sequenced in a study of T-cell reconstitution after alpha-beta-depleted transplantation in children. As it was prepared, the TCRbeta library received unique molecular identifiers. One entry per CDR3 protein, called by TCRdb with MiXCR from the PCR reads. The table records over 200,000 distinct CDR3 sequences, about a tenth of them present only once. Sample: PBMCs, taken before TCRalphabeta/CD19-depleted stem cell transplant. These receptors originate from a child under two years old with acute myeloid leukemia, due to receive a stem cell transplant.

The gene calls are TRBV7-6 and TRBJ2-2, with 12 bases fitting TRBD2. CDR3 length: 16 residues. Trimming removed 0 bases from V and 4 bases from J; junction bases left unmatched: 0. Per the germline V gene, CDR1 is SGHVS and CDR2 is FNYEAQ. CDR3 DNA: TGTGCCAGCAGCTTAGCACTAGCGGGGGGCACCGGGGAGCTGTTTTTT. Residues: CASSLALAGGTGELFF.

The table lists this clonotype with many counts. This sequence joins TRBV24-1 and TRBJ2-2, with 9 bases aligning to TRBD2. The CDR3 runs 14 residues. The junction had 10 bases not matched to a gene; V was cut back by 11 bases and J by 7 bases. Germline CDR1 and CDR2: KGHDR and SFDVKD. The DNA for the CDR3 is TGTGCCATCGGGACTAGCCTAAAGGGCGGGGAGCTGTTTTTT. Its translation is CAIGTSLKGGELFF.

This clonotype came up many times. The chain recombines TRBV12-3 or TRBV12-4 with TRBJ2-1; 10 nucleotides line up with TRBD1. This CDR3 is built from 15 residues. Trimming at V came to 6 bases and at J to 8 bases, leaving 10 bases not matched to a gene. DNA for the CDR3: TGTGCCAGCAGCCCGGGACAGGGGCCTCGAGATGAGCAGTTCTTC. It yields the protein CASSPGQGPRDEQFF.

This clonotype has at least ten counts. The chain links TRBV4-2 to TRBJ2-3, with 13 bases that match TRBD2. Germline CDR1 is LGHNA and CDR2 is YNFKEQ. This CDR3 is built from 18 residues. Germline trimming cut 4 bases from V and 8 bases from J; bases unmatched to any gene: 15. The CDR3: CASSPPYPGLAGDGTQYF. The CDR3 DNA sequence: TGTGCCAGCAGCCCGCCTTACCCCGGACTAGCGGGAGACGGTACGCAGTATTTT.

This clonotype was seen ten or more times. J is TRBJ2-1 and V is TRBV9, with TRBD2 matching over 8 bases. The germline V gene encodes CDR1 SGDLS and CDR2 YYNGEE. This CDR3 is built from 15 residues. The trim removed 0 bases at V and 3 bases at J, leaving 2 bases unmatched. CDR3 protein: CASSVELADYNEQFF. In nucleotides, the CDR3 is TGTGCCAGCAGCGTAGAACTAGCGGACTACAATGAGCAGTTCTTC.

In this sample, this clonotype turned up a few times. CDR3 DNA sequence: TGTGCCAGCAGTCCACGGACTAGCTCCGCCTACGAGCAGTACTTC. This gives the protein CASSPRTSSAYEQYF. The genes are TRBV12-3 or TRBV12-4 and TRBJ2-7; TRBD2 matches at 8 bases. V shed 5 bases and J 2 bases; nucleotides not matched to a gene: 8. CDR3 size: 15 residues.

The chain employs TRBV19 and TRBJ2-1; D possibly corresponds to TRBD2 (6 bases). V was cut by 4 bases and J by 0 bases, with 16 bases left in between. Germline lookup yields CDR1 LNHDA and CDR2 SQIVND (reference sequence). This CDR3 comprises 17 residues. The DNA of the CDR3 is TGTGCCAGTAGTACGAAGAGGGACGGGAGCTCCTACAATGAGCAGTTCTTC. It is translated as CASSTKRDGSSYNEQFF.

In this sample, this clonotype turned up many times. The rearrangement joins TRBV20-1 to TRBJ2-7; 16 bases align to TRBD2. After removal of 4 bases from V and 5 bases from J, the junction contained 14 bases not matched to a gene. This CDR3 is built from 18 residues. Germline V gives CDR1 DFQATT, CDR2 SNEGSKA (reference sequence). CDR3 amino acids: CSATRGGLAGGRGDEQYF. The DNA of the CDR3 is TGCAGTGCTACACGGGGGGGACTAGCGGGAGGGCGAGGCGACGAGCAGTACTTC.

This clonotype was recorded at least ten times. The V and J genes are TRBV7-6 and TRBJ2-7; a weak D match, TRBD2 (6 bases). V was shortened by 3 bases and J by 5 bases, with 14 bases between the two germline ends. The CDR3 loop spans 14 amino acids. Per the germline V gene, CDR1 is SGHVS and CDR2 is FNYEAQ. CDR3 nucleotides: TGTGCCAGCAGCTTGGGGGGAGTTTCCCACGAGCAGTACTTC. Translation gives CASSLGGVSHEQYF.

CDR3 protein: CASSFLGEDTQYF. In DNA, the CDR3 is TGTGCCAGCAGTTTCCTGGGTGAGGATACGCAGTATTTT. This sequence joins TRBV27 and TRBJ2-3; D remains ambiguous. CDR1 and CDR2 (germline): MNHEY, SMNVEV (reference sequence). V lost 3 bases and J 6 bases, leaving 10 bases between the germline ends. CDR3 length: 13 residues.

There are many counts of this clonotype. This chain's CDR3 is CASSLASGFMDTQYF. For the CDR3, the DNA is TGTGCCAGCAGCCTAGCGTCCGGGTTCATGGATACGCAGTATTTT. This chain uses TRBV5-6 with TRBJ2-3, with D possibly TRBD2 on 6 matching bases. The V end lost 4 bases, the J end lost 6 bases, and 18 bases lay between the germline ends. Per germline, CDR1 SGHDT and CDR2 YYEEEE. This CDR3 contains 15 residues.

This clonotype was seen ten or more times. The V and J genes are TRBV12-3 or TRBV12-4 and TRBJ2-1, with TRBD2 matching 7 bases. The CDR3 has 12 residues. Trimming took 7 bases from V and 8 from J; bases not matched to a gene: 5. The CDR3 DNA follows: TGTGCCAGCACCACTAGCGTCGATGAGCAGTTCTTC. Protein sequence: CASTTSVDEQFF.

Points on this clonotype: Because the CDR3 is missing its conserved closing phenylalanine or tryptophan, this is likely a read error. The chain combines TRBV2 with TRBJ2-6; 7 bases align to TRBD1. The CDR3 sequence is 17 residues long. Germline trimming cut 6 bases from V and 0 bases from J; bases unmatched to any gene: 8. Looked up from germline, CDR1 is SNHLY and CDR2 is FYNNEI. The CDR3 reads CASRDRFFLSGANVLTL. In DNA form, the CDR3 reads TGTGCCAGCAGGGACAGGTTTTTCCTCTCTGGGGCCAACGTCCTGACTCTC.

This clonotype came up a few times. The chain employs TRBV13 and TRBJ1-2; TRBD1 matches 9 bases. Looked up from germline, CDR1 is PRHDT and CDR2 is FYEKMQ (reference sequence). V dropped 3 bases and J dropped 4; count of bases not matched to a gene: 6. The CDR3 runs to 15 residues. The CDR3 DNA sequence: TGTGCCAGCAGCTTCACCAAGGGACAGGGCTATGGCTACACCTTC. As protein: CASSFTKGQGYGYTF.

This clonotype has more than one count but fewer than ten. The DNA for the CDR3 is TGTGCCAGCAGCCCCCAGACGGCGGGTGCCGGGGAGCTGTTTTTT. It encodes CASSPQTAGAGELFF. This sequence joins TRBV11-2 and TRBJ2-2; D perhaps matches TRBD2 (5 bases). Trimming took off 5 bases at V and 6 bases at J, with 16 bases between the two ends. The V gene's germline CDR1 is SGHAT and CDR2 FQNNGV. CDR3 length: 15 amino acids. The full variable domain, with the rest looked up from reference TRBV11-2 and TRBJ2-2, is EAGVAQSPRYKIIEKRQSVAFWCNPISGHATLYWYQQILGQGPKLLIQFQNNGVVDDSQLPKDRFSAERLKGVDSTLKIQPAKLEDSAVYLCASSPQTAGAGELFFGEGSRLTVL.

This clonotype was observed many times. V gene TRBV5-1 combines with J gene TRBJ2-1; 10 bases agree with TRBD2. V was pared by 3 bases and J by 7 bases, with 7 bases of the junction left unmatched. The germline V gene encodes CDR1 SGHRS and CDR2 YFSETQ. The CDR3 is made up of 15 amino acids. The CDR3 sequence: CASSYLAGERNEQFF. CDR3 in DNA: TGCGCCAGCAGCTACCTAGCGGGAGAAAGGAATGAGCAGTTCTTC.

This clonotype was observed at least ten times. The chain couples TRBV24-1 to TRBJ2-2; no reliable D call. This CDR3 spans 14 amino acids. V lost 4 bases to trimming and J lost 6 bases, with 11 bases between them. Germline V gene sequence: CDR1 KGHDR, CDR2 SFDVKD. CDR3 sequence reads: CATSDSGFAGELFF. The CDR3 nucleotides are TGTGCCACCAGTGACTCCGGGTTTGCCGGGGAGCTGTTTTTT.

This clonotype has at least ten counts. The CDR3 reads CSASTGTRIYEQYF. The CDR3 DNA reads TGCAGTGCTTCCACCGGGACTAGGATTTACGAGCAGTACTTC. J is TRBJ2-7 and V is TRBV20-1, with 8 bases matching TRBD2. Per the germline V gene, CDR1 is DFQATT and CDR2 is SNEGSKA (reference sequence). This CDR3 has 14 residues. J lost 4 bases, V lost 5 bases, and 10 bases had no gene match.